Below are 27 T cell receptor beta chains sequenced from a single sample in a study of T cells in Graves' hyperthyroidism and ophthalmopathy. RNA transcripts provided the source from which TCR beta CDR3 regions were amplified. With the HTBI primer set, the TCR CDR3 went through a first round of RT-PCR. TCRdb called the multiplex PCR reads again in MiXCR, with one record for every CDR3 protein. Counted here are about 580,000 distinct CDR3 sequences, 35% to 55% occurring once; the ten biggest clones make up about 8.3%. Specimen: peripheral blood or thyroid tissue (not recorded which). The receptors were gathered from a woman aged 18-29 years with Graves' hyperthyroidism.

The chain joins TRBV2 to TRBJ2-3; maybe TRBD2 (6 bases). This CDR3 contains 14 residues. The germline V and J ends were trimmed by 6 bases and 7 bases, with 17 bases remaining between them. The germline CDR1 and CDR2 sequences are SNHLY and FYNNEI. CDR3 loop: CASRPSESSNTQYF. CDR3 DNA: TGTGCCAGCAGGCCTAGCGAGTCCTCGAATACGCAGTATTTT.

This clonotype has ten or more counts. This chain uses TRBV30 with TRBJ2-7; no clear D. The V gene lost 0 bases and the J gene lost 6 bases, with 9 bases spanning the gap. This CDR3 spans 12 amino acids. CDR1 is GTSNPN, CDR2 SVGIG, per germline (reference sequence). The CDR3 loop is CAWSVRTTEQYF. CDR3 in DNA: TGTGCCTGGAGTGTACGCACCACCGAGCAGTACTTC.

There are many counts of this clonotype. This rearrangement joins TRBV27 to TRBJ1-1; D may be TRBD1 (5 bases). Per the germline V gene, CDR1 is MNHEY and CDR2 is SMNVEV (reference sequence). The V and J ends lost 6 bases and 6 bases respectively, with 14 bases between them. The CDR3 has 13 amino acids. CDR3 region: CASSKKGFAEAFF. The CDR3, as DNA: TGTGCCAGCAGCAAGAAGGGGTTCGCTGAAGCTTTCTTT.

V gene TRBV9 combines with J gene TRBJ2-6; 11 bases map to TRBD1. The CDR3 has 16 amino acids. Germline assignment: CDR1 SGDLS and CDR2 YYNGEE. V was pared by 2 bases and J by 13 bases, with 11 bases of the junction left unmatched. The CDR3 DNA sequence: TGTGCCAGCAGCGTCAGCCGGGACAGGGGGTCCGGGGTCCTGACTTTC. Translation: CASSVSRDRGSGVLTF.

The chain is built from TRBV20-1 and TRBJ1-2; D ambiguous. V was pared by 3 bases and J by 8 bases, with 13 bases between. The V gene's germline CDR1 is DFQATT and CDR2 SNEGSKA (reference sequence). The CDR3 contains 12 residues. CDR3 sequence: CSARGGEVGYTF. CDR3 nucleotides: TGCAGTGCTAGGGGCGGGGAAGTGGGCTACACCTTC.

V and J are TRBV29-1 and TRBJ2-7, with 14 bases lining up with TRBD2. Germline V gene sequence: CDR1 SQVTM, CDR2 ANQGSEA. The CDR3 sequence is 15 residues long. J lost 6 bases, V lost 5 bases, and 9 bases had no gene match. CDR3 bases: TGCAGCGTTCTCGGGGGACTAGCGGGAGAGCGCGAGCAGTACTTC. This sequence encodes CSVLGGLAGEREQYF.

This clonotype occurred many times. The chain links TRBV20-1 to TRBJ1-1; D might be TRBD1 (6 bases). This CDR3 contains 15 residues. V was clipped by 2 bases and J by 5 bases, with 18 bases between them. Germline-derived CDR1 and CDR2 are DFQATT and SNEGSKA (reference sequence). CDR3 in DNA: TGCAGTGCTAGAAGGGTTGTCAGGGGTTTGACTGAAGCTTTCTTT. It yields the protein CSARRVVRGLTEAFF.

This clonotype appeared a single time. The rearrangement links TRBV20-1 to TRBJ2-5; 8 nucleotides align to TRBD1. V was pared by 1 base and J by 5 bases, with 6 bases of the junction left unmatched. Germline V gives CDR1 DFQATT, CDR2 SNEGSKA (reference sequence). The CDR3 covers 14 residues. The CDR3, as DNA: TGCAGTGCTAGAGGACAGGGGCAATTGGAGACCCAGTACTTC. This encodes CSARGQGQLETQYF.

This rearrangement joins TRBV18 to TRBJ1-3; the D is unclear. Deletions cut 1 base from V and 2 bases from J, with 6 bases between. Germline assignment: CDR1 KGHSH and CDR2 LQKENI. The CDR3 length is 14 residues. Here the CDR3 DNA reads TGTGCCAGCTCACCACGAGGGCCTGGAAACACCATATATTTT. It specifies CASSPRGPGNTIYF.

This clonotype was observed at least ten times. V usage is TRBV5-1 and J usage is TRBJ1-1; no reliable D call. Germline V gene lookup returns CDR1 SGHRS and CDR2 YFSETQ. This CDR3 contains 14 residues. V was pared by 4 bases and J by 1 base, with 11 bases between. CDR3 coding DNA: TGCGCCAGCAGCCACCCCGGCGGGAACACTGAAGCTTTCTTT. Encoded protein: CASSHPGGNTEAFF.

The chain recombines TRBV20-1 with TRBJ2-5; D is perhaps TRBD1 (5 bases). The germline V gene has CDR1 DFQATT and CDR2 SNEGSKA (reference sequence). This CDR3 is built from 14 residues. With 5 bases removed from V and 0 bases from J, the gap between germline ends came to 13 bases. For the CDR3, the DNA is TGCAGTGCTCCAGGACATTCGTACCAAGAGACCCAGTACTTC. Its protein is CSAPGHSYQETQYF.

The V gene is TRBV29-1, the J gene TRBJ2-7; 12 positions match TRBD1. The V gene end was trimmed by 0 bases and the J gene end by 5 bases; junction bases not matched to a gene: 5. The germline CDR1 and CDR2 sequences are SQVTM and ANQGSEA. This CDR3 has 15 residues. CDR3 coding DNA: TGCAGCGTTGAAGAGGTGGGACAGGGGGCCCACGAGCAGTACTTC. Encoded protein: CSVEEVGQGAHEQYF.

This clonotype has at least ten counts. The J gene is TRBJ2-2, the V gene TRBV27; D not certain. The germline V and J ends were trimmed by 4 bases and 4 bases, with 4 bases remaining between them. The CDR3 is 12 amino acids. Germline values: CDR1 MNHEY, CDR2 SMNVEV (reference sequence). The CDR3 here is CASSSATGELFF. The CDR3 nucleotides are TGTGCCAGCAGTTCTGCCACCGGGGAGCTGTTTTTT.

With respect to this clonotype: At one end the junction does not follow the germline gene, possibly because of a read error. The chain couples TRBV10-3 to TRBJ1-6; D perhaps matches TRBD1 (5 bases). The CDR3 covers 16 residues. Germline loops: CDR1 ENHRY, CDR2 SYGVKD. The CDR3 sequence: CASSSSGGTYNSPLHF. DNA of the CDR3: TGTGCCAGCAGTTCATCCGGGGGGACCTATAATTCACCCCTCCACTTT.

The chain employs TRBV12-3 or TRBV12-4 and TRBJ2-7; 10 bases are a match to TRBD1. The CDR3 is 16 residues long. The J segment lost 5 bases and the V segment lost 2 bases, leaving 9 bases of the junction unmatched. The CDR3 loop is CASSLKWDRGSDEQYF. Here the CDR3 DNA reads TGTGCCAGCAGTTTAAAGTGGGACAGGGGTTCGGACGAGCAGTACTTC.

The chain uses TRBV6-6 and TRBJ2-5, with unresolved D. Germline loops: CDR1 MNHNY, CDR2 SVGAGI (reference sequence). The CDR3 spans 17 residues. The V end lost 0 bases, the J end lost 4 bases, and 18 bases lay between the germline ends. The CDR3 nucleotides read TGTGCCAGCAGTTACTCCCCCCACGGCCCTACGTCAGAGACCCAGTACTTC. Protein: CASSYSPHGPTSETQYF.

The chain recombines TRBV29-1 with TRBJ1-2, with a weak D call TRBD1 (6 bases). This CDR3 contains 10 residues. Germline lookup yields CDR1 SQVTM and CDR2 ANQGSEA. V was pared by 8 bases and J by 8 bases, with 12 bases between. CDR3 loop: CSILTGGYTF. CDR3 bases: TGCAGCATCCTGACAGGAGGCTACACCTTC.

The rearrangement uses TRBV24-1 and TRBJ2-1, with 12 bases that match TRBD2. Germline trimming cut 4 bases from V and 5 bases from J; bases unmatched to any gene: 17. Germline CDR1 reads KGHDR; CDR2 reads SFDVKD. The CDR3 loop spans 20 amino acids. Here the CDR3 DNA reads TGTGCCACCAGTGACCCCCGGGTAGGTCTAGCGGGAGGGGTGAACAATGAGCAGTTCTTC. This encodes CATSDPRVGLAGGVNNEQFF.

The rearrangement joins TRBV20-1 to TRBJ2-2; D might be TRBD1 (6 bases). V was shortened by 0 bases and J by 1 base, with 9 bases between the two germline ends. This CDR3 is built from 15 residues. CDR1 DFQATT and CDR2 SNEGSKA come from the germline V gene (reference sequence). CDR3 sequence: CSARDQTGNTGELFF. The CDR3 DNA reads TGCAGTGCTAGAGATCAGACAGGGAACACCGGGGAGCTGTTTTTT.

V gene TRBV11-1 combines with J gene TRBJ2-7, with D possibly being TRBD2 (8 bases). Germline assignment: CDR1 SGHAT and CDR2 FQDESV (reference sequence). The CDR3 extends over 16 amino acids. DNA for the CDR3: TGTGCTAGAACGGGGGGGTTGGCAGGGGGCTCCTACGAGCAGTACTTC. Protein: CARTGGLAGGSYEQYF.

This clonotype was observed many times. V usage is TRBV25-1 and J usage is TRBJ1-5, with 10 bases aligning to TRBD1. The CDR3 totals 15 residues. CDR1 and CDR2 from the germline V gene are MGHDK and SYGVNS. With V trimmed by 3 bases and J by 4 bases, 3 bases remained unmatched. CDR3 sequence: CASSETGQGNQPQHF. CDR3 sequence (DNA): TGTGCCAGCAGTGAGACGGGACAGGGGAATCAGCCCCAGCATTTT. The variable domain in full, completed from reference TRBV25-1 and TRBJ1-5, reads EADIYQTPRYLVIGTGKKITLECSQTMGHDKMYWYQQDPGMELHLIHYSYGVNSTEKGDLSSESTVSRIRTEHFPLTLESARPSHTSQYLCASSETGQGNQPQHFGDGTRLSIL.

The CDR3 here is CSAFWVTSGHYNEQYF. The CDR3 coding sequence is TGCAGTGCTTTCTGGGTGACTAGCGGACATTACAATGAGCAGTACTTC. V usage is TRBV20-1 and J usage is TRBJ2-1; 9 bases map to TRBD2. The better agreement between TRBJ2-7 and the DNA end casts doubt on the J call. Germline V lookup: CDR1 DFQATT, CDR2 SNEGSKA (reference sequence). The CDR3 covers 16 residues.

A remark on this clonotype: A read error may account for a junction end that differs from germline. The chain recombines TRBV7-9 with TRBJ1-5, with TRBD1 matching over 9 bases. CDR1 and CDR2 (germline): SEHNR, FQNEAQ (reference sequence). The CDR3 extends over 19 amino acids. This chain's CDR3 is CASSSPGQGTQSSDQPQHF. The CDR3 DNA reads as TGCGCCAGCAGCTCGCCAGGACAGGGGACTCAATCTAGCGATCAGCCCCAGCATTTT.

A note on this clonotype: A much larger clone differs from this one at a single base, so this may be a read error. J is TRBJ2-7 and V is TRBV11-1, with D possibly matching TRBD2 (6 bases). The CDR3 runs 14 residues. CDR1 and CDR2 (germline): SGHAT, FQDESV (reference sequence). The chain's CDR3 is CVSSDISGSYEQYF. CDR3 DNA sequence: TGTGTCAGCAGCGACATTAGCGGCTCCTACGAGCAGTACTTC.

For this clonotype: This could be a read error, since a much larger clone is one nucleotide away. This chain links TRBV5-4 with TRBJ1-1; tentative D call: TRBD1 (5 bases). This CDR3 comprises 12 residues. Germline assignment: CDR1 SGHNT and CDR2 YYREEE (reference sequence). The CDR3 DNA follows: TGTGCCAACAGCCCGGTTGGGGCGCGGGCTTTCTTT. Encoded protein: CANSPVGARAFF.

In its sample, this clonotype was seen many times. The chain recombines TRBV9 with TRBJ1-5; D remains unclear. Germline values: CDR1 SGDLS, CDR2 YYNGEE. This CDR3 is 13 amino acids long. Trimming stripped 0 bases from V and 3 bases from J, with 4 bases between. The CDR3 coding sequence is TGTGCCAGCAGCGTAGATAACAATCAGCCCCAGCATTTT. This translates into CASSVDNNQPQHF.

This clonotype has at least ten counts. The chain recombines TRBV12-5 with TRBJ1-4; D is perhaps TRBD1 (5 bases). Germline CDR1 LGHNT, CDR2 FRNRAP. V was pared by 5 bases and J by 8 bases, with 15 bases between. CDR3 length equals 14 residues. Written as DNA, the CDR3 is TGTGCTAGTGGTCCCGGGCCCAAGGGGGAAAAACTGTTTTTT. Amino acids: CASGPGPKGEKLFF.